The entry below gives a single T cell receptor (beta chain) sequence along with its context. In the authors' methods: Cell counts per sample came from amplifying reference gene primers. Only in-frame clones appear in the TCRdb table, and some are missing; sequencing was by immunoSEQ multiplex PCR. The D gene and trimming were derived from the DNA, and the V and J assignments and clone size from that table. The sample includes more than 100,000 clones, roughly nine tenths of them seen just once. Germline CDR1 and CDR2: SGHTA and FQGNSA. The CDR3 runs 14 residues. V was pared by 2 bases and J by 0 bases, with 7 bases between. These data belong to a study of blood T cell repertoires in COVID-19. Study summary: The United States, Italy and Spain supplied acute and convalescent COVID-19 samples. Nucleic acid was either cDNA or gDNA, and it came from T cells, B-cell-depleted T cells, or PBMCs.

Sequenced sample: peripheral blood. The clonotype originates from a woman at least 80 years old in a cohort sampled during active COVID-19. The rearrangement uses TRBV7-2 and TRBJ1-1; D unresolved. CDR3 loop: CASSLSLLNTEAFF. The CDR3 nucleotides read TGTGCCAGCAGCTTATCACTCCTGAACACTGAAGCTTTCTTT.